Below, 24 T cell receptor beta chains from the same sample are listed, as sequenced in a study of T cell responses to AZD1222 COVID-19 vaccine (dated by TCRdb to about 2021). Read against the paper, the sample's time point label means: about 28 days (+/-7) after the second vaccine dose. Receptors were amplified or captured by the immunoSEQ multiplex PCR assay. TCRdb provides this immuneACCESS table in a form limited to in-frame rearrangements. Some clones are lacking; in checked studies, under half of them reflect an unresolved V gene, and why the rest are absent is not known. The sample has about 180,000 clones on record, roughly 88% of them singletons. Under 14% of the sample is held by the ten biggest clonotypes. The material sequenced was peripheral blood, taken 28 days after the second AZD1222 dose. The receptors come from an adult who received the AZD1222 COVID-19 vaccine.

The chain recombines TRBV30 with TRBJ1-6; 8 bases match TRBD1. Germline-derived CDR1 and CDR2 are GTSNPN and SVGIG (reference sequence). The J segment lost 7 bases and the V segment lost 2 bases, leaving 7 bases of the junction unmatched. This CDR3 spans 15 amino acids. Here the CDR3 reads CAWSPQGAANSPLHF. The CDR3 nucleotides read TGTGCCTGGAGTCCCCAGGGGGCGGCGAATTCACCCCTCCACTTT.

The J gene is TRBJ1-5, the V gene TRBV16; 7 bases are a match to TRBD1. CDR1 is KGHSY and CDR2 is FQNENV in the germline V gene. This CDR3 region has 14 residues. The trim removed 9 bases at V and 2 bases at J, leaving 7 bases unmatched. The DNA of the CDR3 is TGTGCCAGTCGGGACAGATCGCGCAATCAGCCCCAGCATTTT. It specifies CASRDRSRNQPQHF.

The V gene is TRBV5-1, the J gene TRBJ1-1; maybe TRBD1 (5 bases). V was clipped by 0 bases and J by 1 base, with 7 bases between them. Germline CDR1 SGHRS, CDR2 YFSETQ. The CDR3 is made up of 14 amino acids. The CDR3 DNA reads as TGCGCCAGCAGCTTGGGGGGCACGAACACTGAAGCTTTCTTT. Protein: CASSLGGTNTEAFF.

The CDR3 reads CASRVGATTGELFF. CDR3 DNA sequence: TGTGCCAGCAGGGTAGGGGCCACCACCGGGGAGCTGTTTTTT. This chain uses TRBV13 with TRBJ2-2; possibly TRBD1 for D (5 bases). The V end was cut by 6 bases, the J end by 4 bases, with 12 bases between. CDR1 PRHDT and CDR2 FYEKMQ come from the germline V gene (reference sequence). CDR3 size: 14 residues. Using reference TRBV13 and TRBJ2-2 for the parts outside the CDR3, the full variable domain is AAGVIQSPRHLIKEKRETATLKCYPIPRHDTVYWYQQGPGQDPQFLISFYEKMQSDKGSIPDRFSAQQFSDYHSELNMSSLELGDSALYFCASRVGATTGELFFGEGSRLTVL.

The chain couples TRBV3-1 (or the pseudogene TRBV3-2) to TRBJ2-1; 8 nucleotides match TRBD2. Trimming took 4 bases from V and 2 from J; bases not matched to a gene: 7. In germline, CDR1 is LGHDT, CDR2 YNNKEL (reference sequence). CDR3 length: 16 residues. In DNA, the CDR3 is TGTGCCAGCAGCCTTACACGGGGGGGGACCTACAATGAGCAGTTCTTC. This translates into CASSLTRGGTYNEQFF.

The J gene is TRBJ2-5, the V gene TRBV12-3 or TRBV12-4; D is unclear. This CDR3 has 12 amino acids. Trimming removed 5 bases from V and 4 bases from J, with 8 bases in between. This chain's CDR3 is CASSPTRETQYF. For the CDR3, the DNA is TGTGCCAGCAGTCCCACCCGAGAGACCCAGTACTTC.

The rearrangement links TRBV6-2 or TRBV6-3 to TRBJ2-1; D may be TRBD2 (5 bases). Trimming shortened V by 4 bases and J by 1 base, and 8 bases separated the two germline ends. CDR1 and CDR2 (germline): MNHEY, SVGEGT. The CDR3 is made up of 14 amino acids. The CDR3 DNA sequence: TGTGCCAGCAGTTTAGCGTTTTCCTACAATGAGCAGTTCTTC. It yields the protein CASSLAFSYNEQFF.

This clone has just a few counts. V usage is TRBV11-1 and J usage is TRBJ1-1; 7 bases line up with TRBD1. Germline CDR1 is SGHAT and CDR2 is FQDESV (reference sequence). The CDR3 has 16 amino acids. The junction had 10 bases not matched to a gene; V was cut back by 6 bases and J by 0 bases. Written as DNA, the CDR3 is TGTGCCAGCAGGTGGGGTACAGGGGCGTTGAACACTGAAGCTTTCTTT. Its translation: CASRWGTGALNTEAFF.

This sequence joins TRBV11-2 and TRBJ2-7, with a possible D match to TRBD2 (7 bases). This CDR3 has 15 amino acids. In germline, CDR1 is SGHAT, CDR2 FQNNGV. V dropped 2 bases and J dropped 3 bases, with 14 bases sitting between them. This chain's CDR3 is CASSLRGGRNYEQYF. Here the CDR3 DNA reads TGTGCCAGCAGCTTAAGGGGGGGTCGGAACTACGAGCAGTACTTC.

The gene calls are TRBV7-8 and TRBJ1-3; 7 positions agree with TRBD1. Per germline, CDR1 SGHVS and CDR2 FQNEAQ. Trimming removed 4 bases from V and 2 bases from J; junction bases left unmatched: 5. The CDR3 sequence is 15 residues long. The CDR3, as DNA: TGTGCCAGCAGCTCCACAGGGGTGGCTGGAAACACCATATATTTT. Its translation: CASSSTGVAGNTIYF.

This clone was seen a handful of times. The chain combines TRBV9 with TRBJ2-1, with 12 bases fitting TRBD2. Trimming cost V 7 bases and J 9 bases; bases outside gene matches: 8. The CDR3 is 14 amino acids. Per germline, CDR1 SGDLS and CDR2 YYNGEE. The CDR3 sequence is CASSLAGGRREQFF. CDR3 DNA: TGTGCCAGCTCTCTAGCGGGGGGGCGGCGTGAGCAGTTCTTC.

The chain carries TRBV21-1 and TRBJ2-7; TRBD2 was called by the table and not checked on the DNA. TRBV21-1 is a pseudogene. CDR3 length: 15 residues. Written as DNA, the CDR3 is TGTGCCAGCAGCCTAGGGAGACACTCTACCTACGAGCAGTACTTC. Translation gives CASSLGRHSTYEQYF.

The CDR3 sequence: CASSQRGGRAGAYEQYF. The CDR3, as DNA: TGCGCCAGCAGCCAGCGTGGGGGCAGGGCGGGTGCCTACGAGCAGTACTTC. The J gene is TRBJ2-7, the V gene TRBV4-1; a weak D match, TRBD1 (6 bases). The CDR3 consists of 17 residues. CDR1 MGHRA and CDR2 YSYEKL come from the germline V gene. V was clipped by 3 bases and J by 2 bases, with 20 bases between them.

The chain has TRBV6-1 and TRBJ2-1; D uncertain. CDR3 size: 12 residues. V was shortened by 1 base and J by 5 bases, with 3 bases between the two germline ends. Germline V gene data show CDR1 as MNHNS and CDR2 as SASEGT. The CDR3 sequence: CASSEEDNEQFF. As DNA, the CDR3 is TGTGCCAGCAGTGAAGAGGACAATGAGCAGTTCTTC.

This rearrangement joins TRBV10-2 to TRBJ1-6, with D maybe TRBD1 (5 bases). Germline-derived CDR1 and CDR2 are WSHSY and SAAADI. This CDR3 region has 14 residues. Trimming left V 2 bases short and J 7 bases short, with 9 bases between. The CDR3 region is CASSEEGRNSPLHF. DNA of the CDR3: TGCGCCAGCAGTGAGGAGGGGAGGAATTCACCCCTCCACTTT.

The chain links TRBV5-4 to TRBJ1-1; TRBD1 agrees at 8 bases. The V segment lost 4 bases and the J segment 2 bases; nucleotides outside the gene matches: 4. CDR1 SGHNT and CDR2 YYREEE come from the germline V gene (reference sequence). The length of the CDR3 is 14 residues. For the CDR3, the DNA is TGTGCCAGCAGCCCTCAGGGGGCAAACACTGAAGCTTTCTTT. This codes for CASSPQGANTEAFF.

The chain uses TRBV6-5 and TRBJ2-2; the match to TRBD1 covers 8 bases. The CDR3 consists of 15 residues. J was trimmed by 7 bases and V by 6 bases; bases with no gene match: 10. Germline CDR1 and CDR2: MNHEY and SVGAGI. DNA of the CDR3: TGTGCCAGCAGACCCACGACAGGGGAGGTCGGGGAGCTGTTTTTT. Protein product: CASRPTTGEVGELFF.

V gene TRBV28 combines with J gene TRBJ1-1; tentatively, D is TRBD1 (5 bases). Germline V lookup: CDR1 MDHEN, CDR2 SYDVKM. The CDR3 loop spans 14 amino acids. V lost 7 bases to trimming and J lost 3 bases, with 15 bases between them. DNA for the CDR3: TGTGCCAGCAAACGCCAGGGCCGGGACACTGAAGCTTTCTTT. Residues: CASKRQGRDTEAFF.

The chain combines TRBV19 with TRBJ2-5; TRBD2 agrees at 7 bases. V was clipped by 6 bases and J by 5 bases; unmatched bases: 6. The length of the CDR3 is 13 residues. CDR1 is LNHDA and CDR2 is SQIVND in the germline V gene (reference sequence). CDR3 sequence reads: CASRSRDYETQYF. CDR3 sequence (DNA): TGTGCCAGTAGATCGAGGGACTATGAGACCCAGTACTTC.

Turning to this clone: At one boundary the junction diverges from the germline segment, which might be a read error. The chain employs TRBV18 and TRBJ1-6; D may be TRBD1 (5 bases). The CDR3 has 14 residues. CDR1 is KGHSH and CDR2 is LQKENI in the germline V gene. CDR3 region: CANSPGQTNSPLHF. The CDR3 DNA reads TGTGCCAACTCACCAGGGCAGACCAATTCACCCCTCCACTTT.

CDR3 residues: CASSFRDSNEKLFF. CDR3 DNA: TGTGCCAGCAGTTTCCGGGACAGCAATGAAAAACTGTTTTTT. The rearrangement joins TRBV6-5 to TRBJ1-4; 7 nucleotides match TRBD1. The CDR3 spans 14 residues. Germline CDR1 MNHEY, CDR2 SVGAGI. The ends lost 4 bases at V and 5 bases at J; junction bases unmatched: 4.

V and J are TRBV1 and TRBJ2-6; TRBD1 is the table's D call, not checked against the DNA. TRBV1 is termed a pseudogene. CDR3 length: 19 residues. The CDR3 region has the DNA TGCACCAGCAGCCCAAAACCGGGACAGGCTTTTACTGGGGCCAACGTCCTGACTTTC. Residues: CTSSPKPGQAFTGANVLTF.

The V call is TRBV19, the J call TRBJ2-7; D remains ambiguous. The CDR3 runs to 12 residues. V was clipped by 11 bases and J by 0 bases, with 11 bases between them. Germline V gives CDR1 LNHDA, CDR2 SQIVND (reference sequence). DNA of the CDR3: TGTGCCTGTCGAGGAAACTCCTACGAGCAGTACTTC. Protein sequence: CACRGNSYEQYF. Looking up the rest from reference TRBV19 and TRBJ2-7 gives the full variable domain: DGGITQSPKYLFRKEGQNVTLSCEQNLNHDAMYWYRQDPGQGLRLIYYSQIVNDFQKGDIAEGYSVSREKKESFPLTVTSAQKNPTAFYLCACRGNSYEQYFGPGTRLTVT.

The V gene is TRBV15, the J gene TRBJ1-2, with TRBD1 matching over 11 bases. In germline, CDR1 is LNHNV, CDR2 YYDKDF (reference sequence). With V trimmed by 6 bases and J by 2 bases, 2 bases remained unmatched. The CDR3 contains 14 residues. CDR3 DNA: TGTGCCACCAGGCGGGACAGGGGGAACTATGGCTACACCTTC. Residues: CATRRDRGNYGYTF. Full variable domain (outside the CDR3, taken from reference TRBV15 and TRBJ1-2): DAMVIQNPRYQVTQFGKPVTLSCSQTLNHNVMYWYQQKSSQAPKLLFHYYDKDFNNEADTPDNFQSRRPNTSFCFLDIRSPGLGDTAMYLCATRRDRGNYGYTFGSGTRLTVV.